This TCR beta chain was obtained from a study of cytomegalovirus exposure and HLA in healthy donors. On the study more broadly: When over 300 donors were genotyped, roughly four fifths of them were found to fall in the Caucasian-associated ancestry cluster.

Germline V gene sequence: CDR1 SEHNR, CDR2 FQNEAQ (reference sequence). CDR3 size: 15 residues. V dropped 1 base and J dropped 6; count of bases not matched to a gene: 4. Use of 60 Vbeta and 13 Jbeta primers characterized the PCR. In the authors' workflow: Among the unique TCR beta chains that a later analysis counted, about 86 million in all, 10 million to 11 million were shared. Here immunoSEQ multiplex PCR was the method, and the copy in TCRdb shows in-frame clones only, minus some. The DNA was the basis for D and trimming; V, J and clone size are from that table. The table has approximately 88,000 clones, roughly 80% seen once.

The receptor's source is a middle-aged man in good health and CMV-seropositive. Specimen: PBMCs. The V call is TRBV7-9, the J call TRBJ1-2, with 11 positions matching TRBD1. CDR3: CASSLVGTGGNGYTF. As DNA, the CDR3 is TGTGCCAGCAGCTTAGTAGGGACAGGGGGGAATGGCTACACCTTC.